This TCR beta chain was recovered during a study of cytomegalovirus exposure and HLA in healthy donors (dated by TCRdb to about 2017). In the study overall: In an earlier analysis of roughly 590 of the donors, 276 Gb of sequence data and 120 million or so unique TCR beta sequences from roughly 200 million T cells were reported. An early release covering just under 650 HLA-typed donors comprised 300 to 350 gigabases of sequencing data and around 86 million unique TCR sequences. Among the 398 genotyped donors, about 85% belonged to the genetic ancestry cluster associated with self-reported Caucasian donors. The study aimed to test whether cataloging public T cell receptors could reveal signatures of past pathogen exposure. The T cell repertoires of under 700 subjects were profiled by immunosequencing and related to cytomegalovirus serostatus. Besides the first cohort of some 670 subjects, a separate validation cohort made up of 120 different subjects was used. High-throughput TCR immunosequencing, statistical association of individual TCRs with disease status, and machine learning were combined to predict cytomegalovirus infection status. In a later analysis, previously published TCR beta repertoires from hundreds of donors were re-analyzed and high-resolution HLA genotyping was added so that TCR occurrence patterns could be studied. The later analysis used no new phenotypic data to find candidate immune exposures, relying instead on TCR beta sequences and their occurrence across donors. An earlier analysis of approximately 640 of the donors applied high-throughput TCR beta sequencing to assess whether each TCR beta V gene segment acted as functional or pseudogenic. Donor age, sex, ethnicity and CMV serostatus were compiled alongside the repertoire data. A later genetic analysis used genome-wide SNP genotypes for about 60% of the roughly 700 donors, treating that subset as a discovery cohort. All discovery cohort repertoires had been generated using a single sequencing platform. HLA typing covered class I and class II loci at four-digit resolution. The number of typed donors differed by locus: roughly 620-640 for A, B, C, DRB1 and DQB1; 522 for DQA1; over 600 for DPA1; and 450 to 480 for DPB1. Roughly five DR-DQ haplotypes were treated as single units for association and clustering because of strong linkage in the cohort. Across 398 genotyped donors of the cohort, an average of approximately 240,000 unique TCR beta nucleotide sequences per donor were sequenced, and roughly 17% of those sequences were non-productive.

Concerning this clone itself: There is no known antigen for this receptor. No qualities accompany the bases; no much larger clone lies one base away.

What the study reported, not specific to this receptor: Presence/absence analyses assumed roughly uniform sequencing depth across donors, an assumption that may not hold. The study gave a list of some 150 TCR beta chains associated with cytomegalovirus. This cohort had only TCR beta chains sequenced, and the lack of alpha or paired-chain data limited which features could be detected. According to a later analysis, TCR association rates differed among HLA loci, with DRB1 alleles showing the most associated TCRs and HLA-C alleles showing the fewest. Because counts were too low, approximately 15 rarely observed V segments, including chromosome 9 orphons, were excluded from the earlier analysis of some 540 of the donors. Across donors, most TCR sequences were observed very rarely, whereas some public TCRs were present in many individuals. According to a later genetic analysis, donors in an Asian-associated ancestry cluster had fewer N-insertions in productive TCRs than the approximately 700-donor mean. In an earlier analysis of around 500 of the donors, most TCR beta V segments appeared in productive rearrangements about 87% or about 30% of the time, broadly matching IMGT annotations. According to a later analysis, most CMV-associated TCR beta chains appeared to be HLA-restricted, and the HLA associations seemed to be driven largely by CMV exposure. The authors suggested that the approach could potentially be generalized to other disease states and immunological phenotypes. Immune exposure information for the cohort was limited to CMV serostatus. Because the 87-base-pair reads could not distinguish some IMGT-functional V segments, including TRBV6-2 and TRBV6-3, those segments were excluded. The classifier was reported to diagnose cytomegalovirus status with high specificity and sensitivity in both the original cohort and the validation cohort. At a false discovery rate of 0.05, a later analysis linked 16,951 TCR beta sequences to specific HLA alleles. An association between a missense DCLRE1C variant and V-gene and J-gene trimming of TCR beta chains was found in a later genetic analysis and replicated in an independent cohort. A further reported finding was that TCR beta sequences accurately predicted the HLA-A and HLA-B alleles for most subjects in the first cohort. According to a later analysis, parvovirus B19, influenza, CMV and Epstein-Barr virus appeared linked to several top co-occurrence clusters. When HLA alleles, especially DR and DQ, strongly co-occurred, attributing TCR associations to individual alleles was difficult. Correlated functional status among segregating V segments might be attributable to linkage disequilibrium, but an unknown experimental factor could not be ruled out. In a later analysis, HLA-associated TCR beta chains showed more clonal expansion and lower generation probabilities than non-associated chains that were equally common. A cluster of highly shared sequence variants was judged likely to be a technical artifact of the sequencing pipeline. In vitro tests confirmed that a few of the cytomegalovirus-associated TCR beta chains recognize cytomegalovirus antigens. Because HLA typing was missing for some donors at each locus, association tests included only the typed subset.

A distance of 12 bases separates the germline ends of V and J, which lose 3 bases and 0 bases respectively. Inclusive of the bounding cysteine and phenylalanine, the CDR3 is 16 residues long. The kept DNA is CDR3 alone, 48 bases in frame from the first base. CDR1 and CDR2 (SGHVS, FQNEAQ) derive from the germline V gene. The cohort comprised fewer than 700 healthy bone marrow donors. Cohort members were all nominally healthy when sampled, although unrecorded immune exposures were likely present. The donor tested CMV seronegative, placing the donor among the 350 or so seronegative members of the cohort. A peripheral blood sample was collected from each donor, and TCR beta sequencing was performed on peripheral blood mononuclear cells. The Qiagen DNeasy Blood Extraction Kit was used to extract genomic DNA from the blood cell samples. Libraries were prepared through the immunoSEQ multiplex PCR assay. The multiplex PCR relied on a mix of 60 forward primers for TCR Vbeta segments and 13 reverse primers for TCR Jbeta segments. The CDR3 region of rearranged TCR beta genes was amplified from genomic DNA by a multiplex PCR assay. On the Illumina HiSeq System, the amplified TCR beta libraries were sequenced as 87-base-pair reads. The authors' pipeline ran thus. A later analysis counted 75 million to 100 million unique TCR beta chains across the 550 to 700 repertoires, and some 12 million of these chains were shared by at least two donors. Raw reads were error-corrected and collapsed into unique sequences with a nearest-neighbor algorithm that merged closely related sequences to remove PCR and sequencing errors. V, D and J gene segments were assigned by aligning CDR3 sequences to IMGT reference sequences. Each retained sequence needed at least a six-nucleotide match to both a V gene segment and a J gene segment. A rearrangement counted as productive if the CDR3 had no stop codons and remained in frame with V and J, and every other rearrangement counted as non-productive. CDR3 was defined according to IMGT convention as the region running from the second conserved V-encoded cysteine to the conserved J-encoded phenylalanine. Sequences without an unambiguous match to a single V gene segment were excluded from the earlier analysis of a few hundred of the donors. In an earlier analysis of some 590 of the donors, a V segment was called functional when productive rearrangements were above 56.7%, and segregating when the standard deviation between donors exceeded 5%. To diagnose cytomegalovirus status from the catalog of TCR beta chain sequences, a statistical classification framework was built. A later analysis assigned V and J genes by comparing TCR nucleotide sequences with IMGT/GENE-DB human TR gene sequences. The TCRdist pipeline was used in a later analysis to assign CDR3 sequences and most-parsimonious VDJ recombination scenarios. In a later analysis, every TCR beta chain was defined by the combination of its CDR3 amino acid sequence and its V-gene family, and reads without a unique V-gene family were dropped. In a later analysis, approximately 590 highly shared, low-generation-probability nucleotide sequences were removed to address suspected cross-contamination and a sequencing artifact. In a later analysis, a clonal expansion index was calculated for each public chain from normalized within-repertoire ranks of inferred template counts. Generation probabilities in a later analysis came from a VDJ recombination model fitted to out-of-frame rearrangements, and those results were checked against IGoR. A later analysis scored TCR-TCR, TCR-HLA and TCR-CMV co-occurrence with hypergeometric tests, applying a repertoire-size bias correction to TCR pairs. To estimate false discovery rates, a later analysis permuted the HLA or CMV assignments 20 times. In a later analysis, co-occurring TCRs were grouped using DBSCAN, with TCRdist sequence similarity added in when clustering inside HLA-allele-positive subsets. For co-occurrence clustering, repertoires with fewer than 30,000 or more than 120,000 public chains were excluded, along with roughly five repertoires with anomalous nucleotide sharing. The table was pulled from immuneACCESS by TCRdb, which kept in-frame rearrangements only. Such tables lose some clones; where checked, under half of the loss comes from unresolved V genes, and the rest has no known cause. V and J calls plus clone size are reproduced from that table; the DNA served to infer D and trimming. The sample table lists around 140,000 clones, 60% to 85% of them with a count of one. 1.3% to 1.5% of the sample is in the top ten clones.

The chain employs TRBV7-8 and TRBJ2-1, with the identity of the D gene unclear. The sequenced sample consisted of PBMCs. The receptor's source is a woman in her thirties or forties in good health and CMV-seronegative. The DNA is TGTGCCAGCAGCTTCTTGCGGCCCACCTCCTACAATGAGCAGTTCTTC. Translated, it gives CASSFLRPTSYNEQFF.